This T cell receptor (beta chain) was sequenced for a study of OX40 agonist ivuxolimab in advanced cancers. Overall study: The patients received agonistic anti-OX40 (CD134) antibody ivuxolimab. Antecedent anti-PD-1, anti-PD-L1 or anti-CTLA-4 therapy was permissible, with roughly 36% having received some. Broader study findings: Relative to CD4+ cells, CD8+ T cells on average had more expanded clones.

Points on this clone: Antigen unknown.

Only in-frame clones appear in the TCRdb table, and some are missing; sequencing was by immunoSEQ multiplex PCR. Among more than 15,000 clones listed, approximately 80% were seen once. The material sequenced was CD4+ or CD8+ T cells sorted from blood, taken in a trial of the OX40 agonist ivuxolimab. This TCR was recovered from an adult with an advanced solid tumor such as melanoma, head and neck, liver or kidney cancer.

CDR3 amino acids: CVLMAGVYEQYF. In DNA, the CDR3 is TGTGTCTTAATGGCGGGAGTCTACGAGCAGTACTTC. The V call is TRBV30, the J call TRBJ2-7; 7 nucleotides agree with TRBD2. The CDR3 sequence is 12 residues long. Germline-derived CDR1 and CDR2 are GTSNPN and SVGIG (reference sequence).